Each of the 4 T cell receptor beta chains below was sequenced from the same sample in a study of blood T cells in healthy people across ages. PCR was performed a second time for roughly 7 to 12 cycles using a sample-barcoded 5' primer and a J-beta primer mix. TCRdb itself ran the 5' RACE reads through MiXCR, one entry per CDR3 protein. The sample shows around 1.5 million distinct CDR3 sequences, 42% of them seen only once. Specimen: blood. These receptors all come from a woman under 30 in good health.

This clonotype was detected only a few times. This rearrangement joins TRBV5-8 to TRBJ2-2; D is unclear. This CDR3 contains 15 residues. Germline CDR1 and CDR2: SGHTS and YDEGEE. Trimming left V 2 bases short and J 2 bases short, with 10 bases between. The CDR3 here is CASSFRQRNTGELFF. CDR3 coding DNA: TGTGCCAGCAGCTTTCGACAAAGAAACACCGGGGAGCTGTTTTTT.

This clonotype was recorded a few times. The chain couples TRBV7-8 to TRBJ2-7; TRBD1 might be the D (6 bases). CDR3 length: 17 residues. CDR1 SGHVS and CDR2 FQNEAQ come from the germline V gene. The V end lost 4 bases, the J end lost 7 bases, and 26 bases lay between the germline ends. This CDR3 reads CASSSHPRDTPIAEQYF. The CDR3 DNA reads TGTGCCAGCAGCTCTCATCCCAGGGACACCCCCATTGCGGAGCAGTACTTC.

This clonotype occurred many times. The V gene is TRBV12-3 or TRBV12-4, the J gene TRBJ1-4; perhaps TRBD1 as D (5 bases). Trimming left V 0 bases short and J 14 bases short, with 10 bases between. The CDR3 has 12 amino acids. The CDR3 sequence is CASSLAGGGLFF. The DNA for the CDR3 is TGTGCCAGCAGTTTAGCTGGGGGAGGTCTGTTTTTT.

V and J are TRBV20-1 and TRBJ1-2; D is undetermined. Germline assignment: CDR1 DFQATT and CDR2 SNEGSKA (reference sequence). V gave up 6 bases and J gave up 12 bases, with 8 bases separating them. CDR3 length equals 8 residues. The CDR3 loop is CSAQLNTF. The CDR3 DNA reads TGCAGTGCCCAACTTAACACCTTC.